This is a list of T cell receptor beta chains from one sample in a study of human T cells and chemical hapten exposure. TCRdb independently ran MiXCR on the RACE reads; one entry per CDR3 protein. This table holds 75,000 to 95,000 distinct CDR3 sequences, about 10% found once. This material consisted of whole blood, taken in connection with sensitization to the hapten diphenylcyclopropenone (DPC). The receptors shown here come from a man aged 35 to 55 with alopecia areata. Some clones in this sample may be carry-over from other donors' samples. CDR3s include the opening cysteine and the closing phenylalanine or tryptophan. The D gene is left open where the match is weak. Expanded clones are given a class, and other clones once, few, many or no size at all.

D gene	V gene	J gene	clone size	CDR3 DNA	CDR3 protein
TRBD1	TRBV12-5	TRBJ1-1	NA	TGTGCTAGTGGTGGGACAGGGTTTGAAGCTTTCTTT	CASGGTGFEAFF
TRBD2	TRBV28	TRBJ2-5	few	TGTGCCAGCATTGAGACTAGCGGGACTTTGCGGACCCAGTACTTC	CASIETSGTLRTQYF
NA	TRBV10-3	TRBJ2-1	few	TGTGCCATCAGTGAGTCGAGGGGAAACAATGAGCAGTTCTTC	CAISESRGNNEQFF
NA	TRBV19	TRBJ1-6	NA	TGTGCCAGTAGTACCCCGGCAGGGGCGCCTTCACCCCTCCACTTT	CASSTPAGAPSPLHF
TRBD2	TRBV11-2	TRBJ2-3	NA	TGTGCCAGCAGCTTAGATCTAGCTAGCGGAACAGATACGCAGTATTTT	CASSLDLASGTDTQYF
NA	TRBV5-5	TRBJ1-5	many	TGTGCCAGCAGCCGAGGCGGGGGAAATCAGCCCCAGCATTTT	CASSRGGGNQPQHF
TRBD2	TRBV20-1	TRBJ2-3	many	TGCAGTGCTAGGGCGGGAGGAAGCACCTGGAGTACGCAGTATTTT	CSARAGGSTWSTQYF
TRBD1	TRBV28	TRBJ1-4	many	TGTGCCAGCAGTTGGGACAGGGGAATGGATCAGGGTGAAAAACTGTTTTTT	CASSWDRGMDQGEKLFF
TRBD2	TRBV28	TRBJ2-1	few	TGTGCCAGCAGTTTAAGGCTAGCGGGGCCCGGGAGCTCCTACAATGAGCAGTTCTTC	CASSLRLAGPGSSYNEQFF
TRBD1	TRBV11-3	TRBJ1-5	NA	TGTGCCAGCAGCTTAGTGGCGGGGCAGGGGGCCAGCCACAATAGCAAGAGCAATCAGCCCCAGCATTTT	CASSLVAGQGASHNSKSNQPQHF
TRBD2	TRBV4-2	TRBJ2-1	NA	TGTGCCAGCAGCCATCCCGGGACTAGCCAACCCCAGAGCTCCTACAATGAGCAGTTCTTC	CASSHPGTSQPQSSYNEQFF
TRBD2	TRBV5-8	TRBJ2-3	few	TGTGCCAGCAGCGGAGGGATTGGACTAGCGAGCACAGATACGCAGTATTTT	CASSGGIGLASTDTQYF
NA	TRBV20-1	TRBJ2-4	few	TGCAGTGCTAGAGCCCGATTGGCAGGGAACATTCAGTACTTC	CSARARLAGNIQYF
NA	TRBV12-3/TRBV12-4	TRBJ2-3	few	TGTGCCAGCAGTTTTGGGGCAAGGGGCACAGATACGCAGTATTTT	CASSFGARGTDTQYF
TRBD2	TRBV7-9	TRBJ2-1	many	TGTGCCAGCAAAGGGGAGACTAGCGGGAGAGGTGAGCAGTTCTTC	CASKGETSGRGEQFF
NA	TRBV4-1	TRBJ2-1	NA	TGCGCCAGCAGCCAAGAAGGTCCAGCCAGCTCCTACAATGAGCAGTTCTTC	CASSQEGPASSYNEQFF
TRBD2	TRBV7-9	TRBJ2-3	few	TGTGCCAGCAGCTTAGATATTAGCGGGGACAGCACAGATACGCAGTATTTT	CASSLDISGDSTDTQYF
TRBD2	TRBV6-2/TRBV6-3	TRBJ2-5	few	TGTGCCAGCAGTCTTGAGGGAGGGCCCTCCGGAGAGACCCAGTACTTC	CASSLEGGPSGETQYF
NA	TRBV4-2	TRBJ2-5	many	TGTGCCAGCAGCCAAGTAGAGGGAGGCGCTCTTGAGACCCAGTACTTC	CASSQVEGGALETQYF
TRBD2	TRBV5-1	TRBJ2-7	few	TGCGCCAGCAGCCTGGGGACTAGCGCCTTCGAGCAGTACTTC	CASSLGTSAFEQYF
NA	TRBV7-2	TRBJ1-4	few	TGTGCCAGTATCCGGGCAGGGGAGGATGAAAAACTGTTTTTT	CASIRAGEDEKLFF
TRBD2	TRBV20-1	TRBJ2-1	NA	TGCAGTGCTAGATCCCGACTAGCAGGGAATAAGCAGTTCTTC	CSARSRLAGNKQFF
TRBD1	TRBV5-1	TRBJ1-1	NA	TGCGCCAGCAGCTTCTCCCCCAGGGGGACCGTGTTGGGTAACACTGAAGCTTTCTTT	CASSFSPRGTVLGNTEAFF
NA	TRBV5-4	TRBJ1-1	NA	TGTGCCAGCAGTTTGCGCGGGGGGGGTGCTGAAGCTTTCTTT	CASSLRGGGAEAFF
TRBD1	TRBV12-3/TRBV12-4	TRBJ1-6	few	TGTGCCAGCAGCTCCATCGACAGGGGTGATTCACCCCTCCACTTT	CASSSIDRGDSPLHF
NA	TRBV29-1	TRBJ1-1	few	TGCAGCGTTGGCCGGCCGAACACTGAAGCTTTCTTT	CSVGRPNTEAFF
TRBD2	TRBV7-2	TRBJ2-7	few	TGTGCCAGCAGCTCTAGCGGGAGCTCCTACGAGCAGTACTTC	CASSSSGSSYEQYF
TRBD1	TRBV5-1	TRBJ2-5	NA	TGCGCCAGCAGCTGGGACAGAGAGACCCAGTACTTC	CASSWDRETQYF
NA	TRBV28	TRBJ2-3	NA	TGTGCCAGCAGTTTTGAGGCCGGGGGCGTGACAGATACGCAGTATTTT	CASSFEAGGVTDTQYF
NA	TRBV4-1	TRBJ1-1	many	TGCGCCAGCAGCCAAGATCAGGGAACGAACACTGAAGCTTTCTTT	CASSQDQGTNTEAFF
NA	TRBV2	TRBJ1-1	many	TGTGCCAGCAGCCCGGATCGGCGGGCTGAAGCTTTCTTT	CASSPDRRAEAFF
TRBD2	TRBV24-1	TRBJ2-1	many	TGTGCCACCAGTGATTTGACGGGAGGGCCGGGTGAGCAGTTCTTC	CATSDLTGGPGEQFF
NA	TRBV18	TRBJ1-5	NA	TGTGCCAGCTCACCACAGGGGGACAGCAATCAGCCCCAGCATTTT	CASSPQGDSNQPQHF
NA	TRBV6-2/TRBV6-3	TRBJ1-5	many	TGTGCCAGCAGTAATACAGGGCAGCCCCAGCATTTT	CASSNTGQPQHF
NA	TRBV7-3	TRBJ1-2	few	TGTGCCAGCAGCTTATCAGGGTTCAGCTATGGCTACACCTTC	CASSLSGFSYGYTF
NA	TRBV7-2	TRBJ1-1	few	TGTGCCAGCAGCCTCGTCGGAGGGATAAACACTGAAGCTTTCTTT	CASSLVGGINTEAFF
NA	TRBV5-1	TRBJ1-2	few	TGCGCCAGCAGCTTTAATCGAACTTACACCTTC	CASSFNRTYTF
NA	TRBV10-3	TRBJ1-2	many	TGTGCCATCAGTGATCCCGGGAAAGCCGGTAACTATGGCTACACCTTC	CAISDPGKAGNYGYTF
NA	TRBV12-3/TRBV12-4	TRBJ1-1	few	TGTGCCAGCACCCTCACCCCCCCCGAGGTTTACACTGAAGCTTTCTTT	CASTLTPPEVYTEAFF
NA	TRBV4-2	TRBJ1-2	NA	TGTGCCAGCAGCCAAGGCGGTCAGGCTGGCTACACCTTC	CASSQGGQAGYTF
NA	TRBV6-2/TRBV6-3	TRBJ1-2	many	TGTGCCAGCAGTGAAGGACAGACCTATGGCTACACCTTC	CASSEGQTYGYTF
TRBD2	TRBV10-3	TRBJ2-3	NA	TGTGCCATCAGTTCGGGACTAGACACAGATACGCAGTATTTT	CAISSGLDTDTQYF
NA	TRBV7-2	TRBJ2-7	few	TGTGCCAGCAGCCCGAACCCCCGGGAAGCGTACTTC	CASSPNPREAYF
TRBD1	TRBV12-3/TRBV12-4	TRBJ1-5	few	TGTGCCAGCAGTTTTGGACAGGGGAGATTTCAGCCCCAGCATTTT	CASSFGQGRFQPQHF
NA	TRBV20-1	TRBJ1-1	many	TGCAGTGCTACCGGGCCTGGAATGGAGAACACTGAAGCTTTCTTT	CSATGPGMENTEAFF
NA	TRBV24-1	TRBJ2-2	once	TGTGCCACCAGTGATTTGGGCAGAAATAACACCGGGGAGCTGTTTTTT	CATSDLGRNNTGELFF
NA	TRBV2	TRBJ2-7	few	TGTGCCAGCGGCGGAGGCTACGAGCAGTACTTC	CASGGGYEQYF
TRBD2	TRBV5-6	TRBJ2-3	NA	TGTGCCAGCAGCTTAACTAGCGGGATCCGGATAGATACGCAGTATTTT	CASSLTSGIRIDTQYF
NA	TRBV7-9	TRBJ2-7	NA	TGTGCCAGCAGCTTAGCTGAGACTAGCTCCTACGAGCAGTACTTC	CASSLAETSSYEQYF
NA	TRBV6-5	TRBJ1-1	many	TGTGCCAGCAGTTATGTCGTGAACACTGAAGCTTTCTTT	CASSYVVNTEAFF
NA	TRBV30	TRBJ1-1	many	TGTGCCTGGAGTGTTGCCCGGGAGGGGACTGAAGCTTTCTTT	CAWSVAREGTEAFF
NA	TRBV12-3/TRBV12-4	TRBJ1-1	few	TGTGCCAGCACCCTAGGGACGGCGGGAACTGAAGCTTTCTTT	CASTLGTAGTEAFF
NA	TRBV27	TRBJ1-4	few	TGTGCCAGCAGTCCGAAACAGGGCAACAATGAAAAACTGTTTTTT	CASSPKQGNNEKLFF
TRBD1	TRBV12-3/TRBV12-4	TRBJ1-1	many	TGTGCCAGCAGTCTGGGACAGGGGATAAACACTGAAGCTTTCTTT	CASSLGQGINTEAFF
NA	TRBV6-6	TRBJ2-1	many	TGTGCCAGCAGTTACTCACAGGGCTGGGATAATGAGCAGTTCTTC	CASSYSQGWDNEQFF
NA	TRBV27	TRBJ2-5	NA	TGTGCCAGCAGCAAATACTGGCCCCAAGAGACCCAGTACTTC	CASSKYWPQETQYF
NA	TRBV3-1	TRBJ1-1	many	TGTGCCAGCAGCCAAGAAAGTGGGAGGAACACTGAAGCTTTCTTT	CASSQESGRNTEAFF
TRBD2	TRBV6-1	TRBJ2-1	few	TGTGCCAGCGCCGGGACTAGCGGGAGCAATGAGCAGTTCTTC	CASAGTSGSNEQFF
NA	TRBV19	TRBJ2-1	NA	TGTGCCAGTAAGTGGGGTCCTGAGCAGTTCTTC	CASKWGPEQFF